The rows below give T cell receptor beta chains drawn from one sample of a study of human T cells and chemical hapten exposure. TCRdb analysed the RACE reads with MiXCR anew, one entry per CDR3 protein. This table has tens of thousands of distinct CDR3 sequences, over 8% appearing once. This material consisted of whole blood, taken in connection with sensitization to the hapten diphenylcyclopropenone (DPC). The receptors stem from a woman aged 40 to 50 with alopecia areata. Some clones in this sample may be carry-over from other donors' samples. The CDR3 runs from the conserved cysteine through the conserved F or W. The D gene is left open where the match is weak. Size is stated for part of the rows, as once, few or many counts, or as a class when the clone is expanded.

. TRBJ2-2 TRBV7-6 . CASSFKSTGELFF TGTGCCAGCAGCTTTAAGAGCACCGGGGAGCTGTTTTTT
many TRBJ1-1 TRBV15 . CATSISRYTEAFF TGTGCCACCAGCATCAGTAGGTACACTGAAGCTTTCTTT
few TRBJ2-2 TRBV15 . CATSREQETTGELFF TGTGCCACCAGCAGAGAACAGGAGACCACCGGGGAGCTGTTTTTT
many TRBJ2-3 TRBV27 . CASSLFPLAGTDTQYF TGTGCCAGCAGTTTATTCCCCCTAGCAGGGACAGATACGCAGTATTTT
many TRBJ1-5 TRBV3-1 . CASSQGDLSGQPQHF TGTGCCAGCAGCCAGGGGGATTTAAGCGGTCAGCCCCAGCATTTT
many TRBJ1-2 TRBV2 . CASRGDGSYGYTF TGTGCCAGCAGGGGGGACGGCTCCTATGGCTACACCTTC
few TRBJ1-6 TRBV2 TRBD1 CASSPGTGNRSPLHF TGTGCCAGCAGTCCCGGGACAGGGAATCGTTCACCCCTCCACTTT
many TRBJ2-3 TRBV3-1 . CASSREVHSDTQYF TGTGCCAGCAGCCGCGAGGTACATTCAGATACGCAGTATTTT
many TRBJ2-3 TRBV12-3/TRBV12-4 . CASSLRGRRWTDTQYF TGTGCCAGCAGTTTAAGGGGGAGGCGGTGGACAGATACGCAGTATTTT
many TRBJ1-6 TRBV5-1 . CASSPGPGQGSSPLHF TGCGCCAGCAGCCCTGGCCCCGGGCAGGGGAGTTCACCCCTCCACTTT
many TRBJ2-1 TRBV2 TRBD2 CASSSLAGGEQFF TGTGCCAGCAGCTCACTAGCGGGGGGGGAGCAGTTCTTC
. TRBJ2-5 TRBV18 . CASSPGQGETQYF TGTGCCAGCTCACCGGGACAAGGAGAGACCCAGTACTTC
many TRBJ1-5 TRBV7-2 . CASSGSSNQPQHF TGTGCCAGCAGCGGATCTAGCAATCAGCCCCAGCATTTT
. TRBJ1-6 TRBV6-2/TRBV6-3 . CASGRDLRDSPLHF TGTGCCAGCGGGAGGGACCTTCGAGATTCACCCCTCCACTTT
many TRBJ1-2 TRBV12-3/TRBV12-4 . CASSTHGRAGYTF TGTGCCAGCAGCACGCACGGACGTGCTGGCTACACCTTC
many TRBJ2-7 TRBV2 TRBD2 CASSDTRGASYEQYF TGTGCCAGCAGTGATACGCGGGGGGCTTCCTACGAGCAGTACTTC
many TRBJ2-7 TRBV6-1 . CASSFPGTYEQYF TGTGCCAGCAGTTTTCCAGGGACCTACGAGCAGTACTTC
few TRBJ2-2 TRBV19 TRBD1 CASSQGADTGELFF TGTGCCAGTAGTCAGGGGGCCGACACCGGGGAGCTGTTTTTT
many TRBJ1-4 TRBV18 TRBD1 CASSPLDRAATNEKLFF TGTGCCAGCTCACCGTTGGACAGGGCCGCAACTAATGAAAAACTGTTTTTT
many TRBJ2-3 TRBV10-3 . CAISESKGVVGTDTQYF TGTGCCATCAGTGAGTCCAAGGGGGTTGTAGGCACAGATACGCAGTATTTT
many TRBJ1-5 TRBV30 . CAWSGTGNSNQPQHF TGTGCCTGGAGCGGCACGGGTAATAGCAATCAGCCCCAGCATTTT
few TRBJ1-3 TRBV5-3 . CARSLFTAGNTIYF TGTGCCAGAAGCTTGTTTACAGCTGGAAACACCATATATTTT
. TRBJ2-3 TRBV7-3 . CASSFNFPDTQYF TGTGCCAGCAGCTTTAATTTCCCAGATACGCAGTATTTT
many TRBJ2-7 TRBV19 TRBD1 CASSHDRGYSYEQYF TGTGCCAGTAGCCACGACAGGGGGTATTCCTACGAGCAGTACTTC
many TRBJ2-7 TRBV20-1 TRBD1 CSARGTGSQMEEQYF TGCAGTGCTAGAGGGACAGGGTCCCAGATGGAAGAGCAGTACTTC
many TRBJ1-2 TRBV6-2/TRBV6-3 . CASIIGQPPSNYGYTF TGTGCCAGCATAATCGGACAGCCCCCGTCTAACTATGGCTACACCTTC
few TRBJ1-2 TRBV29-1 . CSVEVPRRLANYGYTF TGCAGCGTTGAAGTTCCCCGGCGGCTCGCTAACTATGGCTACACCTTC
many TRBJ1-6 TRBV9 . CASSVTPNSPLHF TGTGCCAGCAGCGTAACTCCGAATTCACCCCTCCACTTT